The following is a T cell receptor (beta chain) sequence with its context. The sample originates from a study of control samples from healthy donors and cancer patients. V was trimmed by 3 bases and J by 1 base, leaving 16 bases between them. This CDR3 is 16 amino acids long. CDR1 and CDR2 (germline): SGHAT, FQNNGV. Clones were sequenced by immunoSEQ multiplex PCR, and TCRdb holds only the in-frame ones, with some missing. The table lists 75,000 to 100,000 clones, 88% of them singletons. The chain is built from TRBV11-2 and TRBJ2-7; the D gene could be TRBD1 or TRBD2 (5 bases each). The specimen was blood. This receptor was obtained from a young man in good health. DNA of the CDR3: TGTGCCAGCAGCTTGGTAGTCGGGACGGGGTCCTACGAGCAGTACTTC. This encodes CASSLVVGTGSYEQYF.